This T cell receptor beta chain appears in the sequencing data of a study of blood T cell repertoires in COVID-19. On the study more broadly: Some COVID-19 samples were acute and others convalescent; all came from the United States, Italy and Spain. PBMCs, B-cell-depleted T cells, or T cells provided the cDNA or gDNA that made up the material.

The V end lost 1 base, the J end lost 7 bases, and 10 bases lay between the germline ends. Germline-derived CDR1 and CDR2 are SGHVS and FNYEAQ. This CDR3 has 13 residues. As originally analysed: Quantification of nucleated cells was approximated via reference gene primer amplification. Some clones are missing from TCRdb's copy, which holds only in-frame ones; the method was immunoSEQ multiplex PCR. V and J calls and clone size are as listed in that table; D and trimming were resolved from the DNA. The table includes just over 150,000 clones, 82% detected once. The clonotype comes from a woman between 35 and 50 years old with COVID-19, enrolled during active disease. The V gene is TRBV7-6, the J gene TRBJ1-2, with TRBD1 as a possible D gene (6 bases). The sample was peripheral blood. The CDR3 region has the DNA TGTGCCAGCAGCTTAGAAACAGGGTCTGGCTACACCTTC. This encodes CASSLETGSGYTF.